The present TCR beta chain was sequenced within a study of graft-versus-host responses after intestinal transplantation. Whole-study context: Grafts that recipients had were multivisceral, liver-intestinal, or isolated intestinal transplants. Anti-thymocyte globulin was used for induction in all recipients, who then took tacrolimus and steroids for roughly 3 years.

A note on this clone: Its antigen remains unidentified.

Overall study results and limits: There were GvH clones found in recipient marrow, and some of them appeared first in ileum or blood. Peak levels of circulating GvH clones tracked with early post-transplant HvG declines.

The data were produced by immunoSEQ multiplex PCR, yet TCRdb's version contains in-frame clones alone and is incomplete. The data show roughly 28,000 clones, 90% to 95% seen once. The sequence derives from a human patient who received an intestinal transplant, so some T cells may come from the graft donor. This specimen was PBMCs, taken about 62 days after intestinal transplant.

The CDR3 DNA follows: TGTGCCAGCAGGATCTGGGAGGGGGCGGAAAAACTGTTTTTT. Translation: CASRIWEGAEKLFF. The chain uses TRBV5-6 and TRBJ1-4; 7 bases are shared with TRBD1. The CDR3 sequence is 14 residues long. Germline V gene data show CDR1 as SGHDT and CDR2 as YYEEEE. After removal of 5 bases from V and 8 bases from J, the junction contained 9 bases not matched to a gene.